This TCR beta chain stems from a study of regulatory T cells in long-lasting Graves disease. As for the study in general: The study counted Graves' disease as persistent given over 5 years of antithyroid drugs and positive TSH receptor antibodies.

Noted time point: persistent/refractory GD, antithyroid drugs over 5 years with positive TRAb. With RNA extracted from PBMCs as input, the TCR library was made. Doctors identified Graves' disease using the American Thyroid Association guidelines. The TCR beta library used iRepertoire HTBI primers with Arm-PCR amplification of CDR3. From the multiplex PCR reads, TCRdb called clonotypes with MiXCR, one entry per CDR3 protein. The sample includes about 660,000 distinct CDR3 sequences, about 32% of them seen just once. J lost 7 bases, V lost 0 bases, and 4 bases had no gene match. The CDR3 contains 14 residues. The V gene's germline CDR1 is MNHNS and CDR2 SASEGT.

This TCR was sampled from a female donor with Graves disease. Sequenced here: peripheral blood mononuclear cells (PBMCs), sampled when the disease was refractory, from a patient treated with antithyroid drugs. This sequence joins TRBV6-1 and TRBJ1-2, with TRBD1 matching 8 bases. The CDR3 DNA sequence: TGTGCCAGCAGTGAAGCCAGGGGGCGGAGTGGCTACACCTTC. This encodes CASSEARGRSGYTF.